One sample yielded the 9 T cell receptor beta chains listed below, sequenced in a study of blood T cell repertoires in COVID-19. Sequencing used immunoSEQ multiplex PCR; TCRdb keeps in-frame clones, though not all of them. The sample has 200,000 to 300,000 clones; around 87% are singletons. What was sequenced was peripheral blood. The receptors were gathered from a woman aged 50 to 65 with acute or convalescent COVID-19.

The chain employs TRBV6-6 and TRBJ2-7; D possibly corresponds to TRBD1 (6 bases). From germline, CDR1 is MNHNY and CDR2 SVGAGI (reference sequence). The CDR3 is 13 residues long. Trimming removed 6 bases at V and 3 bases at J, with 12 bases between. CDR3 DNA: TGTGCCAGCAGCACGGGACACAGCTACGAGCAGTACTTC. Protein: CASSTGHSYEQYF.

The J gene is TRBJ1-5, the V gene TRBV19; 10 nucleotides match TRBD1. This CDR3 is built from 15 residues. Germline CDR1 is LNHDA and CDR2 is SQIVND (reference sequence). After removal of 6 bases from V and 4 bases from J, the junction contained 6 bases not matched to a gene. This CDR3 is CASRDPGQGNQPQHF. CDR3 DNA sequence: TGTGCCAGTAGAGACCCGGGACAGGGGAATCAGCCCCAGCATTTT. The full variable domain, completed using reference TRBV19 and TRBJ1-5, is DGGITQSPKYLFRKEGQNVTLSCEQNLNHDAMYWYRQDPGQGLRLIYYSQIVNDFQKGDIAEGYSVSREKKESFPLTVTSAQKNPTAFYLCASRDPGQGNQPQHFGDGTRLSIL.

This clone was counted a few times. The chain is built from TRBV2 and TRBJ2-4; no clear D gene. CDR1 is SNHLY and CDR2 is FYNNEI in the germline V gene. Trimming removed 7 bases at V and 0 bases at J, with 10 bases between. The CDR3 sequence is 14 residues long. The CDR3: CASTTRLAKNIQYF. The CDR3 nucleotides read TGTGCCAGCACCACCAGACTAGCCAAAAACATTCAGTACTTC.

The V gene is TRBV28, the J gene TRBJ1-4; 7 bases agree with TRBD1. Germline V gene data show CDR1 as MDHEN and CDR2 as SYDVKM. V lost 2 bases and J lost 8; bases outside the gene matches: 5. The CDR3 contains 14 residues. This CDR3 reads CASSLAGGSEKLFF. In nucleotides, the CDR3 is TGTGCCAGCAGTTTAGCAGGGGGTTCGGAAAAACTGTTTTTT. Full variable domain (rest looked up from reference TRBV28 and TRBJ1-4): DVKVTQSSRYLVKRTGEKVFLECVQDMDHENMFWYRQDPGLGLRLIYFSYDVKMKEKGDIPEGYSVSREKKERFSLILESASTNQTSMYLCASSLAGGSEKLFFGSGTQLSVL.

V usage is TRBV7-8 and J usage is TRBJ2-3; tentatively, D is TRBD1 (5 bases). This CDR3 comprises 14 residues. CDR1 is SGHVS, CDR2 FQNEAQ, per germline. Trimming shortened V by 5 bases and J by 4 bases, and 13 bases separated the two germline ends. This chain's CDR3 is CASSRAQGADTQYF. Written as DNA, the CDR3 is TGTGCCAGCAGCCGAGCGCAGGGCGCAGATACGCAGTATTTT. Based on the CDR3 plus reference TRBV7-8 and TRBJ2-3, the full variable domain is GAGVSQSPRYKVAKRGQDVALRCDPISGHVSLFWYQQALGQGPEFLTYFQNEAQLDKSGLPSDRFFAERPEGSVSTLKIQRTQQEDSAVYLCASSRAQGADTQYFGPGTRLTVL.

In this sample, this clone turned up a few times. The chain is built from TRBV5-4 and TRBJ2-1; D may be TRBD2 (5 bases). The CDR3 has 13 amino acids. CDR1 and CDR2 (germline): SGHNT, YYREEE (reference sequence). V gave up 4 bases and J gave up 8 bases, with 13 bases separating them. The DNA of the CDR3 is TGTGCCAGCAGCCCGACCGGGGAAGATGAGCAGTTCTTC. Its protein product is CASSPTGEDEQFF.

The rearrangement joins TRBV20-1 to TRBJ2-1; unclear D gene. The CDR3 sequence is 12 residues long. Trimming stripped 3 bases from V and 2 bases from J, with 5 bases between. The germline V gene encodes CDR1 DFQATT and CDR2 SNEGSKA (reference sequence). DNA for the CDR3: TGCAGTGCTAGTCTAGCCTACAATGAGCAGTTCTTC. Translated, it gives CSASLAYNEQFF.

The J gene is TRBJ2-7, the V gene TRBV2; TRBD2 aligns across 9 bases. Losses at the gene ends were 7 bases for V and 2 bases for J; bases not matched to a gene: 6. Germline CDR1 SNHLY, CDR2 FYNNEI. This CDR3 has 14 amino acids. The CDR3 nucleotides read TGTGCCAGCACCGTGGGCGGGAGGGCCTACGAGCAGTACTTC. This encodes CASTVGGRAYEQYF. Complete variable domain (other parts from reference TRBV2 and TRBJ2-7): EPEVTQTPSHQVTQMGQEVILRCVPISNHLYFYWYRQILGQKVEFLVSFYNNEISEKSEIFDDQFSVERPDGSNFTLKIRSTKLEDSAMYFCASTVGGRAYEQYFGPGTRLTVT.

V is TRBV27 and J is TRBJ2-4; TRBD2 is a possible D gene (5 bases). The V gene lost 3 bases and the J gene lost 0 bases, with 24 bases spanning the gap. Germline CDR1 reads MNHEY; CDR2 reads SMNVEV (reference sequence). This CDR3 has 20 amino acids. In DNA, the CDR3 is TGTGCCAGCAGTTTTGACGGTTTCGGTGGTCGAGGGATAGCCAAAAACATTCAGTACTTC. This codes for CASSFDGFGGRGIAKNIQYF.